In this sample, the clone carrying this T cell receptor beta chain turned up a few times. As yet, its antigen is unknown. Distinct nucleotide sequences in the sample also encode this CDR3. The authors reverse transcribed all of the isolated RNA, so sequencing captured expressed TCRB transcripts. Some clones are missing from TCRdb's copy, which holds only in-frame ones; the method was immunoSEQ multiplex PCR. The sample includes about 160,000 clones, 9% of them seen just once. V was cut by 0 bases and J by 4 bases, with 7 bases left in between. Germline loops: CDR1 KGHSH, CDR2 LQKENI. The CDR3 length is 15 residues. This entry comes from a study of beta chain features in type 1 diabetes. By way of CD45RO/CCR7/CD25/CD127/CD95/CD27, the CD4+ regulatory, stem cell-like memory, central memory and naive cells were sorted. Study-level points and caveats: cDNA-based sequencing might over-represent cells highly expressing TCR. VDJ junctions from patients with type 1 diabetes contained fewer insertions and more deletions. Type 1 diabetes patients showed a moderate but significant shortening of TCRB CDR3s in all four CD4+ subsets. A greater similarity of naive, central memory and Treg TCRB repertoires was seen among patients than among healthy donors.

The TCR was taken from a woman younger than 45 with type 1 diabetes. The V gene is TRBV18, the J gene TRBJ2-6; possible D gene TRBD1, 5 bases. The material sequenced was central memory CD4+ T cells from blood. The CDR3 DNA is TGTGCCAGCTCACCACCAGGGGCCGGGGCCAACGTCCTGACTTTC. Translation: CASSPPGAGANVLTF.